The sequence of this T cell receptor (beta chain) was determined in a study of PD-1 blockade in mismatch repair-deficient tumors. To note about this clone: Germline is not matched at one junction end, which may reflect a read error.

Assay used: immunoSEQ multiplex PCR; TCRdb lists only in-frame clones, some missing. Among tens of thousands of clones, around 80% were seen once, and the ten largest hold about 5%. Per the germline V gene, CDR1 is SGHRS and CDR2 is YFSETQ. The CDR3 totals 13 residues. All patients were mismatch repair deficient, assessed by either PCR or immunohistochemistry. TCRs were sequenced from three patients responding to pembrolizumab. The sample was peripheral blood, taken 2 weeks after starting pembrolizumab. This sequence was found in an adult with mismatch repair-deficient cancer. The V gene is TRBV5-1, the J gene TRBJ1-1; 7 bases map to TRBD1. The CDR3 DNA is TGCGCCAGCTCGAGGGGGCTGAATACTGAAGCTTTCTTT. This codes for CASSRGLNTEAFF.